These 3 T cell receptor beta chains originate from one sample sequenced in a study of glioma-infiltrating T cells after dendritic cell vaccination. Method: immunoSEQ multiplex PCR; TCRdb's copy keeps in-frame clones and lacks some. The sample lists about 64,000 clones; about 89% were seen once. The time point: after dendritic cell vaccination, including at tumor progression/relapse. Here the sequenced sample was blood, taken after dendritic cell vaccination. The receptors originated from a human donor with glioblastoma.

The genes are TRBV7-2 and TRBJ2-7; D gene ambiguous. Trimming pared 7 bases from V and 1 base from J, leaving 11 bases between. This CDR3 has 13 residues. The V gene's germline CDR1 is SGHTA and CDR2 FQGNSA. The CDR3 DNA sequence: TGTGCCAGCACCCCCCAGAGGTCCTACGAGCAGTACTTC. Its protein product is CASTPQRSYEQYF. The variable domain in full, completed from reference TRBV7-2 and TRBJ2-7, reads GAGVSQSPSNKVTEKGKDVELRCDPISGHTALYWYRQSLGQGLEFLIYFQGNSAPDKSGLPSDRFSAERTGGSVSTLTIQRTQQEDSAVYLCASTPQRSYEQYFGPGTRLTVT.

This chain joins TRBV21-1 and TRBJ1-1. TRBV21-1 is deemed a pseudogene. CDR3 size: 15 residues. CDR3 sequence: CASSLGREKNTEAFF. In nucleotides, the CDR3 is TGTGCCAGCAGTTTAGGTCGGGAGAAAAACACTGAAGCTTTCTTT.

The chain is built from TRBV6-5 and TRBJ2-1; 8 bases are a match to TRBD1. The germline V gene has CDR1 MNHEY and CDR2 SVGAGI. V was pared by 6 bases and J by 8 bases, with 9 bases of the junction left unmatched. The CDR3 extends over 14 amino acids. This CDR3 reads CASRYRGFTDEQFF. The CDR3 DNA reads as TGTGCCAGCAGATACAGGGGGTTTACGGATGAGCAGTTCTTC.